The clone carrying this T cell receptor (beta chain) showed up just once. Its antigen is still unknown. At sampling all donors were nominally healthy, likely with unrecorded immune exposures. The record originates from a study of cytomegalovirus exposure and HLA in healthy donors. The study, taken as a whole, reports: Diagnosis of cytomegalovirus status made by the classifier reportedly showed high specificity and sensitivity. Certain sequence variants were highly shared and formed a cluster, and this cluster was likely a sequencing artifact.

The PCR contained 60 Vbeta and 13 Jbeta primers. Measured with immunoSEQ multiplex PCR; TCRdb has only the in-frame clones, and not every one. Among 200,000 to 250,000 clones listed, 60% to 80% were seen once. Sequencing used PBMCs. The receptor comes from a woman in her 30s in good health and CMV-seronegative.

CDR3 sequence: CASRLVQRPTYEQYF. CDR3 in DNA: TGTGCAAGTCGCTTAGTTCAGCGTCCAACCTACGAGCAGTACTTC. This chain connects TRBV12-2 to TRBJ2-7; the listed D gene, TRBD2, was not tested against the DNA. TRBV12-2 is a known pseudogene. The CDR3 contains 15 residues.